These T cell receptor beta chains were read from a single sample in a study of blood T cells in healthy people across ages. TCRdb re-derived calls from the 5' RACE reads in MiXCR, one entry per CDR3 protein. Of 630,000 or so distinct CDR3 sequences listed, 32% are singletons. The sample was blood. Receptors originate from an elderly woman in good health. The CDR3 runs from the conserved cysteine through the conserved F or W. D genes are given only for firm matches. Part of the rows lack a size; the others show once, few, many or a class for expanded clones.

J gene: TRBJ2-1; V gene: TRBV24-1; clone size: many; D gene: NA; CDR3 DNA: TGTGCCACCAGTGAGGGGATGGAGGGAGGAAATGAGCAGTTCTTC; CDR3 protein: CATSEGMEGGNEQFF
J gene: TRBJ2-5; V gene: TRBV5-1; clone size: many; D gene: TRBD2; CDR3 DNA: TGCGCCAGCAGCTTGGTACTAGCGGGGGGGTACCAAGAGACCCAGTACTTC; CDR3 protein: CASSLVLAGGYQETQYF
J gene: TRBJ2-7; V gene: TRBV6-5; clone size: many; D gene: NA; CDR3 DNA: TGTGCCAGCAGCCGTCCCCTCCTCGGGACGCTTGTCGAGCAGTACTTC; CDR3 protein: CASSRPLLGTLVEQYF
J gene: TRBJ1-2; V gene: TRBV7-2; clone size: NA; D gene: TRBD1; CDR3 DNA: TGTGCCAGCAGCTTAGGTAGTACAGGGGGCCATGGCTACACCTTC; CDR3 protein: CASSLGSTGGHGYTF
J gene: TRBJ2-3; V gene: TRBV20-1; clone size: many; D gene: TRBD2; CDR3 DNA: TGCAGTGCTAGCCCGAGGATTGCGGGGGGCCGTCCCACAGATACGCAGTATTTT; CDR3 protein: CSASPRIAGGRPTDTQYF
J gene: TRBJ2-7; V gene: TRBV6-2/TRBV6-3; clone size: NA; D gene: TRBD2; CDR3 DNA: TGTGCCAGCAACAGACTAGCGATCGACGAGCAGTACTTC; CDR3 protein: CASNRLAIDEQYF
J gene: TRBJ1-1; V gene: TRBV7-2; clone size: NA; D gene: TRBD1; CDR3 DNA: TGTGCCAGCAGCTTAAGTCTCTACAGGGGTGCTGAAGCTTTCTTT; CDR3 protein: CASSLSLYRGAEAFF
J gene: TRBJ2-3; V gene: TRBV7-3; clone size: many; D gene: NA; CDR3 DNA: TGTGCCAGCTCCCCCCTCGCGGGGATCACAGATACGCAGTATTTT; CDR3 protein: CASSPLAGITDTQYF
J gene: TRBJ2-1; V gene: TRBV7-2; clone size: once; D gene: NA; CDR3 DNA: TGTGCCAGCAGTCCCAACTCCTACGAACAGTTCTTC; CDR3 protein: CASSPNSYEQFF
J gene: TRBJ2-1; V gene: TRBV24-1; clone size: many; D gene: TRBD1; CDR3 DNA: TGTGCCACCAGTGACCGCGACAGGGGGCTCTATGAGCAGTTCTTC; CDR3 protein: CATSDRDRGLYEQFF
J gene: TRBJ1-2; V gene: TRBV7-2; clone size: many; D gene: NA; CDR3 DNA: TGTGCCAGCAGCGTACGGACAGTACCTAACTATGGCTACACCTTC; CDR3 protein: CASSVRTVPNYGYTF
J gene: TRBJ2-5; V gene: TRBV7-2; clone size: NA; D gene: NA; CDR3 DNA: TGTGCCAGCAGCTTAGCTTACGGTCGGGAGACCCAGTACTTC; CDR3 protein: CASSLAYGRETQYF
J gene: TRBJ2-5; V gene: TRBV15; clone size: many; D gene: NA; CDR3 DNA: TGTGCCACCAGCAGAGATCTTCGCAGGGGAGAGACCCAGTACTTC; CDR3 protein: CATSRDLRRGETQYF
J gene: TRBJ2-5; V gene: TRBV7-9; clone size: many; D gene: NA; CDR3 DNA: TGTGCCAGCAGCTTTCAGGGGCAGGGCGGGACCCAGTACTTC; CDR3 protein: CASSFQGQGGTQYF
J gene: TRBJ2-3; V gene: TRBV6-6; clone size: few; D gene: NA; CDR3 DNA: TGTGCCAGCAGTTACAGTGATGGGGATACGCAGTATTTT; CDR3 protein: CASSYSDGDTQYF
J gene: TRBJ1-1; V gene: TRBV18; clone size: NA; D gene: NA; CDR3 DNA: TGTGCCAGCCTGGGGCAGCTGAACACTGAAGCTTTCTTT; CDR3 protein: CASLGQLNTEAFF
J gene: TRBJ2-1; V gene: TRBV3-1; clone size: few; D gene: TRBD2; CDR3 DNA: TGTGCCAGCAGCCAGCAACTAGCGGGAGTACGGAATGAGCAGTTCTTC; CDR3 protein: CASSQQLAGVRNEQFF
J gene: TRBJ1-5; V gene: TRBV20-1; clone size: few; D gene: TRBD1; CDR3 DNA: TGCAGTGCTAGCCCAGACAGGGACCCCAATCAGCCCCAGCATTTT; CDR3 protein: CSASPDRDPNQPQHF
J gene: TRBJ1-2; V gene: TRBV6-2/TRBV6-3; clone size: many; D gene: NA; CDR3 DNA: TGTGCCAGCAAGGAATCAGGGGCTAACTATGGCTACACCTTC; CDR3 protein: CASKESGANYGYTF
J gene: TRBJ1-4; V gene: TRBV5-1; clone size: many; D gene: TRBD1; CDR3 DNA: TGCGCCAGCAGCTTCTCTTCCTCCGGCGGACAGGGTGGAAAACTGTTTTTT; CDR3 protein: CASSFSSSGGQGGKLFF
J gene: TRBJ2-3; V gene: TRBV11-2; clone size: many; D gene: NA; CDR3 DNA: TGTGCCAGAGATACGCAGTATTTT; CDR3 protein: CARDTQYF
J gene: TRBJ1-6; V gene: TRBV5-6; clone size: many; D gene: NA; CDR3 DNA: TGTGCCAGCAGCCCGGTGTCTGGGAATTCACCCCTCCACTTT; CDR3 protein: CASSPVSGNSPLHF
J gene: TRBJ2-5; V gene: TRBV10-3; clone size: NA; D gene: NA; CDR3 DNA: TGTGCCATCAGCGTCAGGGAAGGTCCAGAGACCCAGTACTTC; CDR3 protein: CAISVREGPETQYF
J gene: TRBJ2-4; V gene: TRBV7-9; clone size: NA; D gene: TRBD2; CDR3 DNA: TGTGCCAGCAGCTCGGGAGGACTAGCGGACGCCAAAAACATTCAGTACTTC; CDR3 protein: CASSSGGLADAKNIQYF
J gene: TRBJ1-1; V gene: TRBV29-1; clone size: many; D gene: NA; CDR3 DNA: TGCAGCGTCAGAGCGGGCGGGAACACTGAAGCTTTCTTT; CDR3 protein: CSVRAGGNTEAFF
J gene: TRBJ2-1; V gene: TRBV3-1; clone size: many; D gene: NA; CDR3 DNA: TGTGCCAGCAGGGATTGGACTGGAAACAATGAGCAGTTCTTC; CDR3 protein: CASRDWTGNNEQFF
J gene: TRBJ2-1; V gene: TRBV9; clone size: many; D gene: NA; CDR3 DNA: TGTGCCAGCAGCCAAGACCCGCTAGAGAGCGATGAGCAGTTCTTC; CDR3 protein: CASSQDPLESDEQFF
J gene: TRBJ1-3; V gene: TRBV28; clone size: few; D gene: TRBD1; CDR3 DNA: TGTGCCAGCAGTCTCGGGACAGGATATGGAAACACCATATATTTT; CDR3 protein: CASSLGTGYGNTIYF
J gene: TRBJ2-7; V gene: TRBV3-1; clone size: many; D gene: NA; CDR3 DNA: TGTGCCAGCAGCCAAGAACCTACGACGTCCTACGAGCAGTACTTC; CDR3 protein: CASSQEPTTSYEQYF
J gene: TRBJ1-6; V gene: TRBV9; clone size: many; D gene: TRBD1; CDR3 DNA: TGTGCCAGCAGCGGGGGACAGGGGTATTCACCCCTCCACTTT; CDR3 protein: CASSGGQGYSPLHF
J gene: TRBJ2-7; V gene: TRBV7-9; clone size: NA; D gene: TRBD1; CDR3 DNA: TGTGCCAGCAGCTTAACCCAGGGGGCCCACTACGAGCAGTACTTC; CDR3 protein: CASSLTQGAHYEQYF
J gene: TRBJ2-4; V gene: TRBV30; clone size: many; D gene: TRBD1; CDR3 DNA: TGTGCCTGGAGTAAAAATCGACAGGGTGGAAACATTCAGTACTTC; CDR3 protein: CAWSKNRQGGNIQYF
J gene: TRBJ2-2; V gene: TRBV12-3/TRBV12-4; clone size: NA; D gene: NA; CDR3 DNA: TGTGCCAGCGGTGCAGGGGTACGGACCGGGGAGCTGTTTTTT; CDR3 protein: CASGAGVRTGELFF
J gene: TRBJ2-7; V gene: TRBV5-1; clone size: many; D gene: NA; CDR3 DNA: TGCGCCAGCAAAGACAGTGCCTACGAGCAGTACTTC; CDR3 protein: CASKDSAYEQYF
J gene: TRBJ2-7; V gene: TRBV7-9; clone size: few; D gene: TRBD1; CDR3 DNA: TGTGCCAGCAGCCGGGCGACAGGGGGGGTATCGGAGCAGTACTTC; CDR3 protein: CASSRATGGVSEQYF
J gene: TRBJ2-7; V gene: TRBV15; clone size: NA; D gene: NA; CDR3 DNA: TGTGCCACCAGCGCCCGATGGGGTTACGAGCAGTACTTC; CDR3 protein: CATSARWGYEQYF
J gene: TRBJ1-5; V gene: TRBV28; clone size: few; D gene: NA; CDR3 DNA: TGTGCCAGCAGTTCAGCCGCGGCGCAGAGTGGACCCCAGCATTTT; CDR3 protein: CASSSAAAQSGPQHF
J gene: TRBJ2-7; V gene: TRBV7-2; clone size: NA; D gene: TRBD1; CDR3 DNA: TGTGCCAGCGTGGAGGGGACAGGGTCGTACGAGCAGTACTTC; CDR3 protein: CASVEGTGSYEQYF
J gene: TRBJ2-2; V gene: TRBV7-2; clone size: NA; D gene: NA; CDR3 DNA: TGTGCCAGCAGCTTAGTATGGGGGGTACCCGGGGAGCTGTTTTTT; CDR3 protein: CASSLVWGVPGELFF
J gene: TRBJ2-4; V gene: TRBV30; clone size: many; D gene: TRBD2; CDR3 DNA: TGTGCCTGGAGCGGCGGGACTAGCAATTCGGGAGAGCAGTACTTC; CDR3 protein: CAWSGGTSNSGEQYF
J gene: TRBJ2-5; V gene: TRBV20-1; clone size: NA; D gene: NA; CDR3 DNA: TGCAGTGCCAGTCTACTCGAGCCCGAAGAGACCCAGTACTTC; CDR3 protein: CSASLLEPEETQYF
J gene: TRBJ2-7; V gene: TRBV7-8; clone size: many; D gene: NA; CDR3 DNA: TGTGCCAGCAGCCCCTCTAGTGCCGCCTACGAGCAGTACTTC; CDR3 protein: CASSPSSAAYEQYF
J gene: TRBJ1-6; V gene: TRBV20-1; clone size: few; D gene: TRBD1; CDR3 DNA: TGCAGTACTGAGACAGGGGAGTATTCACCCCTCCACTTT; CDR3 protein: CSTETGEYSPLHF
J gene: TRBJ2-3; V gene: TRBV6-1; clone size: many; D gene: NA; CDR3 DNA: TGTGCCAGCAAACAAACAGGGTCGGGCACAGATACGCAGTATTTT; CDR3 protein: CASKQTGSGTDTQYF